The rows below give T cell receptor beta chains drawn from one sample of a study of Ad26.COV2.S vaccination and SARS-CoV-2 variants. TCRdb's copy holds only in-frame clones and misses some; the assay was immunoSEQ multiplex PCR. The repertoire holds fewer than 900,000 clones, 89% seen once, with around 1.5% in the top ten. This material consisted of peripheral blood, taken in a trial of Ad26.COV2.S vaccine versus placebo. Source of these receptors: a person between 18 and 65 years old who received the Ad26.COV2.S COVID-19 vaccine or a placebo. CDR3s include the opening cysteine and the closing phenylalanine or tryptophan. The D gene is left open where the match is weak. Size tells how often a clone was seen (once, few, many) or the class of an expanded clone, and some rows leave it out.

clone_size	d_call	j_call	v_call	cdr3_aa	cdr3_nt
-	-	TRBJ2-2	TRBV2	CASNTIGGTGELFF	TGTGCCAGCAATACAATTGGGGGTACCGGGGAGCTGTTTTTT
-	-	TRBJ2-7	TRBV18	CASSTQTDEQYF	TGTGCCAGCTCAACCCAGACGGACGAGCAGTACTTC
-	-	TRBJ2-5	TRBV24-1	CATSDGWETQYF	TGTGCCACCAGTGATGGGTGGGAGACCCAGTACTTC
-	TRBD1	TRBJ1-2	TRBV7-2	CASSFFRQGGGYTF	TGTGCCAGCAGCTTTTTCCGACAGGGCGGTGGCTACACCTTC
once	TRBD1	TRBJ1-1	TRBV23-1	CASSQDREGTEAFF	TGCGCCAGCAGTCAAGACAGGGAGGGGACTGAAGCTTTCTTT
many	TRBD2	TRBJ2-1	TRBV4-3	CASSQTSGGAVDEQFF	TGCGCCAGCAGCCAAACTAGCGGGGGGGCCGTCGATGAGCAGTTCTTC
-	-	TRBJ1-2	TRBV30	CAWRTWSEGKNYGYTF	TGTGCCTGGAGAACTTGGTCCGAAGGGAAGAACTATGGCTACACCTTC
-	TRBD1	TRBJ2-6	TRBV3-1/TRBV3-2	CASSLGFWDRSFSGANVLTF	TGTGCCAGCAGCCTCGGTTTTTGGGACAGATCTTTCTCTGGGGCCAACGTCCTGACTTTC
-	TRBD1	TRBJ2-7	TRBV9	CASSVRSTGDHEQYF	TGTGCCAGCAGCGTGAGATCCACAGGGGACCACGAGCAGTACTTC
once	-	TRBJ2-3	TRBV24-1	CATSDTNTDTQYF	TGTGCCACCTCCGACACAAACACAGATACGCAGTATTTT
-	-	TRBJ1-5	TRBV18	CASSPTTGSNQPQHF	TGTGCCAGCTCACCAACGACAGGTTCCAATCAGCCCCAGCATTTT
-	-	TRBJ2-3	TRBV21-1	CASSKTNQGNSTDTQYF	TGTGCCAGCAGCAAAACGAATCAGGGTAATAGCACAGATACGCAGTATTTT
-	-	TRBJ2-7	TRBV18	CASSPLGSAYEQYF	TGTGCCAGCTCACCTCTAGGATCCGCTTACGAGCAGTACTTC
-	-	TRBJ1-6	TRBV11-1	CASSTDRHLGSPLHF	TGTGCCAGCAGTACCGACAGGCACCTTGGATCACCCCTCCACTTT
-	-	TRBJ1-1	TRBV4-3	CASSPMGNTEAFF	TGCGCCAGCAGCCCAATGGGGAACACTGAAGCTTTCTTT
-	TRBD1	TRBJ2-7	TRBV4-2	CASSQELQGVAYEQYF	TGTGCCAGCAGCCAAGAGCTACAGGGGGTGGCCTACGAGCAGTACTTC
-	-	TRBJ2-6	TRBV19	CASSMLTGSSGANVLTF	TGTGCCAGTAGTATGCTCACAGGGTCATCTGGGGCCAACGTCCTGACTTTC
-	TRBD1	TRBJ1-2	TRBV19	CASSSRDRYHGTF	TGTGCCAGTAGTTCGCGGGACAGATACCACGGCACCTTC
-	-	TRBJ1-5	TRBV5-1	CASSLAPSNQPQHF	TGCGCCAGCAGCTTGGCACCCAGCAATCAGCCCCAGCATTTT
-	-	TRBJ1-4	TRBV3-1/TRBV3-2	CASSQGQPGRGKLFF	TGTGCCAGCAGCCAAGGTCAGCCCGGGAGGGGAAAACTGTTTTTT
-	-	TRBJ1-1	TRBV5-1	CASKTREITSEAFF	TGCGCCAGCAAAACGAGGGAGATAACATCTGAAGCTTTCTTT
-	-	TRBJ2-2	TRBV7-9	CASSLAGAANTGELFF	TGTGCCAGCAGCTTAGCGGGGGCCGCGAACACCGGGGAGCTGTTTTTT
-	-	TRBJ1-4	TRBV6-5	CASSPRGGAYEKLFF	TGTGCCAGCAGTCCCCGGGGAGGGGCGTATGAAAAACTGTTTTTT
-	TRBD2	TRBJ2-5	TRBV19	CASRTSSGRQETQYF	TGTGCCAGTAGAACCTCTAGCGGGAGGCAAGAGACCCAGTACTTC
-	-	TRBJ2-1	TRBV7-8	CASSFEGQPYNEQFF	TGTGCCAGCAGCTTTGAGGGCCAACCTTACAATGAGCAGTTCTTC
-	TRBD1	TRBJ1-2	TRBV5-1	CASSNRDSGGYTF	TGCGCCAGCAGCAACCGGGACAGCGGGGGCTACACCTTC
-	TRBD2	TRBJ2-1	TRBV19	CASSPTGLAGVGNEQFF	TGTGCCAGTAGTCCGACTGGACTAGCGGGAGTGGGGAATGAGCAGTTCTTC
-	-	TRBJ2-6	TRBV6-5	CASSYGPGGANVLTF	TGTGCCAGCAGTTACGGCCCGGGTGGGGCCAACGTCCTGACTTTC
-	-	TRBJ2-1	TRBV7-8	CASSSGGNNEQFF	TGTGCCAGCAGCTCCGGCGGGAACAATGAGCAGTTCTTC
-	TRBD2	TRBJ2-5	TRBV3-1/TRBV3-2	CASSLNIAGGRETQYF	TGTGCCAGCAGCCTAAACATAGCGGGAGGGCGAGAGACCCAGTACTTC
-	-	TRBJ2-5	TRBV3-1/TRBV3-2	CASSPWVTSSETQYF	TGTGCCAGCAGCCCTTGGGTTACGTCCTCCGAGACCCAGTACTTC
-	TRBD1	TRBJ2-5	TRBV13	CASSPGTGVEETQYF	TGTGCCAGCAGCCCTGGGACAGGGGTTGAAGAGACCCAGTACTTC
-	TRBD1	TRBJ2-6	TRBV15	CATSRGQGATSGANVLTF	TGTGCCACCAGCAGAGGACAGGGGGCCACCTCTGGGGCCAACGTCCTGACTTTC
-	-	TRBJ2-3	TRBV27	CASSLLGGATDTQYF	TGTGCCAGCAGTTTGTTGGGGGGAGCCACAGATACGCAGTATTTT
-	TRBD1	TRBJ1-1	TRBV3-1/TRBV3-2	CASRPTTGTGGTEAFF	TGTGCCAGTCGACCCACAACCGGGACAGGGGGCACTGAAGCTTTCTTT
once	-	TRBJ1-2	TRBV19	CASSIQSANYGYTF	TGTGCCAGTAGTATACAGTCCGCTAACTATGGCTACACCTTC
-	TRBD1	TRBJ2-5	TRBV7-6	CASSPGGQGQETQYF	TGTGCCAGCAGCCCGGGGGGACAGGGCCAAGAGACCCAGTACTTC
-	-	TRBJ1-4	TRBV23-1	CANRYTRTGNEKLFF	TGCGCCAACCGATACACTCGGACGGGTAATGAAAAACTGTTTTTT
few	-	TRBJ2-1	TRBV10-1	CASRVGSDEQFF	TGCGCCAGCAGAGTCGGGTCGGATGAGCAGTTCTTC
-	-	TRBJ1-5	TRBV18	CASSPQPQHF	TGTGCCAGCTCACCACAGCCCCAGCATTTT
once	-	TRBJ2-2	TRBV15	CATRGAVDGELFF	TGTGCCACCAGGGGGGCCGTGGACGGGGAGCTGTTTTTT
-	-	TRBJ2-7	TRBV9	CAIPHTRTRGEQYF	TGTGCCATCCCTCATACCAGGACCCGGGGCGAGCAGTACTTC
-	-	TRBJ2-7	TRBV5-6	CASSPTGHEQYF	TGTGCCAGCAGCCCGACGGGGCACGAGCAGTACTTC
-	-	TRBJ2-1	TRBV6-5	CASSYSTGFYNEQFF	TGTGCCAGCAGTTACTCGACAGGTTTTTACAATGAGCAGTTCTTC
-	-	TRBJ1-2	TRBV3-1/TRBV3-2	CASSPPGSRLGGYTF	TGTGCCAGCAGCCCTCCTGGGTCTAGGCTTGGTGGCTACACCTTC
-	TRBD1	TRBJ2-7	TRBV5-4	CASSRDRGSYEQYF	TGTGCCAGCAGCCGGGACAGGGGATCCTACGAGCAGTACTTC
-	TRBD2	TRBJ2-1	TRBV5-1	CASSTLTSGSYNEQFF	TGCGCCAGCAGCACCCTGACTAGCGGGAGCTACAATGAGCAGTTCTTC
-	-	TRBJ2-2	TRBV2	CASSELGQKTGELFF	TGTGCCAGCAGTGAGCTCGGACAAAAGACCGGGGAGCTGTTTTTT